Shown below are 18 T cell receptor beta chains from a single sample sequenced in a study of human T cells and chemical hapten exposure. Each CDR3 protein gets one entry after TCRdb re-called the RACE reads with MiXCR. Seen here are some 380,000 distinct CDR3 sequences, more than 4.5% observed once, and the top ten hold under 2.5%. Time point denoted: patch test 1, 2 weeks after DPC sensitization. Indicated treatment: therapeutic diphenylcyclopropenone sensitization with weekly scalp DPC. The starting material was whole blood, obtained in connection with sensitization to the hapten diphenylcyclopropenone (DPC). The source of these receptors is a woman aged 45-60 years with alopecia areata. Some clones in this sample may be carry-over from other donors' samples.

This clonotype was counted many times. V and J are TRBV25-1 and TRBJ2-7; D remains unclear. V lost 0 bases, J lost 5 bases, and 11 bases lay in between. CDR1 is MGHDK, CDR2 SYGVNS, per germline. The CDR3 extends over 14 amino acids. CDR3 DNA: TGTGCCAGCAGTGAATATGGCCTACGGCACGAGCAGTACTTC. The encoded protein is CASSEYGLRHEQYF.

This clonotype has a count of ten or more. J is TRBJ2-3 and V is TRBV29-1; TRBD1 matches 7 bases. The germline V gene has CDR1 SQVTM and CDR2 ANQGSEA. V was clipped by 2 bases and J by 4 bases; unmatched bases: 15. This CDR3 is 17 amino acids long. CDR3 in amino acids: CSVEPPATGKDPDTQYF. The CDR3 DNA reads TGCAGCGTTGAACCCCCCGCGACAGGGAAGGACCCAGATACGCAGTATTTT.

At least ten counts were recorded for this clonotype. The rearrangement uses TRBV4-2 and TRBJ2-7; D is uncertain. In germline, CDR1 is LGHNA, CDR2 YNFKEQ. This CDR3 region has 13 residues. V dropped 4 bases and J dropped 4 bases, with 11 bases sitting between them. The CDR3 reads CASSLNWGYEQYF. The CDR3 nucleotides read TGTGCCAGCAGCCTCAACTGGGGATACGAGCAGTACTTC.

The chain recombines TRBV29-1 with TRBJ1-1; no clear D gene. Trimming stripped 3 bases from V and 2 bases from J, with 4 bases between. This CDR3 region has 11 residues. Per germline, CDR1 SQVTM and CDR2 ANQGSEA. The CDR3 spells CSVDINTEAFF. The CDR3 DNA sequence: TGCAGCGTTGACATAAACACTGAAGCTTTCTTT. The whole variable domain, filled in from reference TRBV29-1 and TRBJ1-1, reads SAVISQKPSRDICQRGTSLTIQCQVDSQVTMMFWYRQQPGQSLTLIATANQGSEATYESGFVIDKFPISRPNLTFSTLTVSNMSPEDSSIYLCSVDINTEAFFGQGTRLTVV.

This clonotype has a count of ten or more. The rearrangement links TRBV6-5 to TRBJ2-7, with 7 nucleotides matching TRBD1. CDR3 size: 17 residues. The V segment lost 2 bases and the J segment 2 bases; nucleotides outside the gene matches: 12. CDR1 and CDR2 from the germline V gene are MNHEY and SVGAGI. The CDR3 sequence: CASSYPRGTPGTYEQYF. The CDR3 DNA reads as TGTGCCAGCAGTTACCCCAGGGGGACGCCCGGGACCTACGAGCAGTACTTC.

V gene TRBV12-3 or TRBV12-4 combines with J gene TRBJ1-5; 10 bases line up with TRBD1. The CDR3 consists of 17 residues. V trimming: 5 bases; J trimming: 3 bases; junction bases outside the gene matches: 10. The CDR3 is CASSRTMTGGYNQPQHF. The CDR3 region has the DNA TGTGCCAGCAGTAGAACAATGACAGGGGGCTACAATCAGCCCCAGCATTTT.

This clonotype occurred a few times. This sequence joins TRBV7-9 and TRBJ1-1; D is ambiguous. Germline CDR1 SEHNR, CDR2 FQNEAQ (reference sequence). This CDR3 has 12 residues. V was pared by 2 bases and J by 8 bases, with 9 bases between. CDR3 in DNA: TGTGCCAGCAGCTTAAGCTCGTCGGAAGCTTTCTTT. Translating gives CASSLSSSEAFF.

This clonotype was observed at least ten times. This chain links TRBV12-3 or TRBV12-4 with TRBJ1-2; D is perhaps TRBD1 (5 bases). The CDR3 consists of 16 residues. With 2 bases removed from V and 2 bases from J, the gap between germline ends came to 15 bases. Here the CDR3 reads CASSLTSGLGNYGYTF. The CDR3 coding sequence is TGTGCCAGCAGTTTAACATCAGGGTTGGGGAACTATGGCTACACCTTC.

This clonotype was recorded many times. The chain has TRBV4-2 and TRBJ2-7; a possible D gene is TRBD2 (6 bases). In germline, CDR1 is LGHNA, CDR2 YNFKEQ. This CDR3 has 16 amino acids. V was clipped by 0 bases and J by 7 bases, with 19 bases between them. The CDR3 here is CASSQESAAGRSEQYF. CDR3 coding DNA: TGTGCCAGCAGCCAAGAGAGTGCGGCGGGACGGAGTGAGCAGTACTTC.

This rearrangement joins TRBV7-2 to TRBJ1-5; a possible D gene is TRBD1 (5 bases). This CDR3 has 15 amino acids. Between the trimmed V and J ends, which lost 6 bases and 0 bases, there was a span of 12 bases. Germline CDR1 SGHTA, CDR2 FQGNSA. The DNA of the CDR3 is TGTGCCAGCAGTTCCGGGACGATTAGCAATCAGCCCCAGCATTTT. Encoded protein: CASSSGTISNQPQHF.

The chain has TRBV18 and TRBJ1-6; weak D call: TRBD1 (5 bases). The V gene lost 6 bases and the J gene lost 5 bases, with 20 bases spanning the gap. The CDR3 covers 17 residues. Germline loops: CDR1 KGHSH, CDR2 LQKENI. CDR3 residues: CASSRERGPKDNSPLHF. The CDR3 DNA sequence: TGTGCCAGCTCCCGTGAGAGGGGCCCAAAGGATAATTCACCCCTCCACTTT.

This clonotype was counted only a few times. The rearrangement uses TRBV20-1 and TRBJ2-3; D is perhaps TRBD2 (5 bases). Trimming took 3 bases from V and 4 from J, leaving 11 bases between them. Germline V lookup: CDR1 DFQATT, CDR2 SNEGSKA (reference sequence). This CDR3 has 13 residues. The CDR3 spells CSARAARADTQYF. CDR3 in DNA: TGCAGTGCTAGGGCCGCGAGGGCAGATACGCAGTATTTT.

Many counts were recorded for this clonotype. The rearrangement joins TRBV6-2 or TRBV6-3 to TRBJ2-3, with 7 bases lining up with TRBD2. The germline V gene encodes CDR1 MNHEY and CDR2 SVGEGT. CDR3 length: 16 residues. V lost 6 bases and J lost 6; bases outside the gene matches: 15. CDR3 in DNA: TGTGCCAGCAGCCAACCTATGACTAGCCCCGAGGATACGCAGTATTTT. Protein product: CASSQPMTSPEDTQYF.

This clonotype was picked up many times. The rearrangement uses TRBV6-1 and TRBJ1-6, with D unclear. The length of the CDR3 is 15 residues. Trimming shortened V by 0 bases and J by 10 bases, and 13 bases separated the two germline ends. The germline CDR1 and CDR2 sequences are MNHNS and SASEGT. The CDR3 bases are TGTGCCAGCAGTGAAGCGGACGGCGCAGGATCACCCCTCCACTTT. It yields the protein CASSEADGAGSPLHF.

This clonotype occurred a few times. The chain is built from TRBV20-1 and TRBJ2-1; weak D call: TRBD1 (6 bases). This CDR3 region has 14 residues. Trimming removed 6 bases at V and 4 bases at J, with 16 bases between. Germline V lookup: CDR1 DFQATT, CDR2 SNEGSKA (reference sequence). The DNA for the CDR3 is TGCAGTGCGAGCAAGGACAGACCATACAATGAGCAGTTCTTC. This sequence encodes CSASKDRPYNEQFF.

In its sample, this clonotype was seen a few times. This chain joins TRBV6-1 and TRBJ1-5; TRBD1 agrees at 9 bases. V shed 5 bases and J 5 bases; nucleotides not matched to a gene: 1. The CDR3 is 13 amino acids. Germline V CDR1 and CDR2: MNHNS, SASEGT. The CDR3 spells CASSRQGDQPQHF. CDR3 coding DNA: TGTGCCAGCAGTAGACAGGGGGATCAGCCCCAGCATTTT.

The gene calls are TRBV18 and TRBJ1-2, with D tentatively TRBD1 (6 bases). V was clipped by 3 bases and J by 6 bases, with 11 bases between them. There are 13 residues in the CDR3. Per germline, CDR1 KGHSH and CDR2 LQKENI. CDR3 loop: CASSPLDSDGYTF. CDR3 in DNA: TGTGCCAGCTCACCGCTGGACAGCGATGGCTACACCTTC. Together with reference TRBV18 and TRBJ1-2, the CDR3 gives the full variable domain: NAGVMQNPRHLVRRRGQEARLRCSPMKGHSHVYWYRQLPEEGLKFMVYLQKENIIDESGMPKERFSAEFPKEGPSILRIQQVVRGDSAAYFCASSPLDSDGYTFGSGTRLTVV.

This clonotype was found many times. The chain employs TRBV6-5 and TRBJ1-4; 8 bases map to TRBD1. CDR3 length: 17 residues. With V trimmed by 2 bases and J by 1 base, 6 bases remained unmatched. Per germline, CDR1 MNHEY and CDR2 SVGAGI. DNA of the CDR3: TGTGCCAGCAGTTACCAGGACAGGGCCCGAACTAATGAAAAACTGTTTTTT. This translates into CASSYQDRARTNEKLFF.